What follows are 13 T cell receptor beta chains derived from one specimen sequenced in a study of tumor-infiltrating lymphocytes in primary liver carcinoma. Co-extracting RNA and DNA was done with roughly 17-34 mg of unsorted bulk tissue as input. With a constant-region primer, TCR beta cDNA was made from 400 to 550 ng of total RNA. Employing slightly modified ARM-PCR, three nested multiplex PCR rounds were run, and these gave rise to the TCR beta libraries. Forward primers for TRBV1-TRBV30 and a C-beta reverse primer served the first two PCR rounds, at roughly 10 cycles each. TCRdb redid the calling of the multiplex PCR reads with MiXCR, one entry per CDR3 protein. The sample lists roughly 100,000 distinct CDR3 sequences; approximately 80% were seen once. The sequenced sample consisted of liver tumor tissue from sampling region 3. The sample's subset: tumor region T3, left-lateral pole. These receptors all stem from a man between 40 and 49 years old with primary liver carcinoma and hepatitis B virus infection.

A remark on this clonotype: It may be a read error: a sequence one base away is much more abundant. The rearrangement links TRBV24-1 to TRBJ2-6; D unresolved. There are 15 residues in the CDR3. CDR1 KGHDR and CDR2 SFDVKD come from the germline V gene. In DNA, the CDR3 is TGTGCCACCAGTGAGGTACGGGCTGGGTCCAACGTCCTGACTTTC. Protein product: CATSEVRAGSNVLTF.

This clonotype was counted a single time. At one end the junction does not follow the germline gene, possibly because of a read error. The V gene is TRBV5-1, the J gene TRBJ2-3; tentative D call: TRBD2 (6 bases). Germline CDR1 reads SGHRS; CDR2 reads YFSETQ. There are 14 residues in the CDR3. The CDR3 bases are TGCGCCAGCAACTTGCAGAGGAGGGCAGATATGCAGTATTTT. This encodes CASNLQRRADMQYF.

In regard to this clonotype: An end of the junction differs from the germline gene, which may be a read error. This rearrangement joins TRBV12-3 or TRBV12-4 to TRBJ2-2; the D gene is possibly TRBD2 (7 bases). The CDR3 loop spans 18 amino acids. The CDR3 protein is CASSFPTGGSANAGELLF. The CDR3 DNA reads as TGTGCCAGCAGCTTCCCCACGGGGGGCTCAGCGAACGCCGGGGAGCTGTTATTT.

With respect to this clonotype: The CDR3 ends on some other residue instead of the conserved phenylalanine or tryptophan, so this is likely a read error. The chain links TRBV12-3 or TRBV12-4 to TRBJ1-5, with a tentative D call TRBD1 (5 bases). The CDR3 length is 15 residues. CDR3 amino acids: CASTRGTAINQSQHI. The CDR3 nucleotides read TGTGCCAGCACGCGGGGCACCGCAATAAATCAGTCCCAGCATATC.

The V gene is TRBV12-3 or TRBV12-4, the J gene TRBJ2-5; the D call may be TRBD1 or TRBD2 (5 bases each). The CDR3 length is 14 residues. V was shortened by 8 bases and J by 1 base, with 14 bases between the two germline ends. CDR3 sequence: CASVQGRCQETQYF. The DNA for the CDR3 is TGTGCCAGCGTTCAGGGACGGTGCCAAGAGACCCAGTACTTC.

As regards this clonotype: Its ends do not fully match the called genes, so a read error is possible. The chain couples TRBV12-3 or TRBV12-4 to TRBJ2-3, with 12 nucleotides matching TRBD2. The CDR3 length is 18 residues. CDR3: CASSPSMTSGSVSDMQYF. DNA of the CDR3: TGTGCCAGCAGTCCAAGTATGACTAGCGGGAGTGTATCAGATATGCAGTATTTT.

Notes on this clonotype: Germline and junction disagree at one end, which may indicate a read error. This sequence joins TRBV4-1 and TRBJ2-2; no clear D gene. This CDR3 is 16 amino acids long. CDR1 is MGHRA and CDR2 is YSYEKL in the germline V gene. The CDR3 spells CARSQEPRANTGELFF. The CDR3 DNA reads as TGCGCCAGAAGCCAAGAGCCAAGGGCAAACACCGGGGAGCTGTTTTTT.

This clonotype was detected only a few times. The chain has TRBV11-2 and TRBJ2-7; D is ambiguous. The CDR3 has 15 amino acids. V lost 4 bases and J 9 bases, leaving 22 bases between the germline ends. CDR1 is SGHAT, CDR2 FQNNGV, per germline. This chain's CDR3 is CASSSGRLYARGQYF. CDR3 coding DNA: TGTGCCAGCAGCTCCGGGCGACTTTACGCGCGCGGGCAGTACTTC.

The sample holds one count of this clonotype. The CDR3 end shows no conserved phenylalanine or tryptophan, and so a read error is likely. This CDR3 is CASSLATGGTGELFL. As DNA, the CDR3 is TGTGCCAGCAGCTTAGCGACGGGGGGCACCGGGGAGCTGTTTTTA. This rearrangement joins TRBV11-3 to TRBJ2-2, with 7 bases lining up with TRBD2. V dropped 1 base and J dropped 4; count of bases not matched to a gene: 3. This CDR3 spans 15 amino acids. The V gene's germline CDR1 is SGHNT and CDR2 YENEEA.

Concerning this clonotype: A junction end diverges from the germline sequence, so it may reflect a read error. The chain combines TRBV28 with TRBJ2-7; a possible D gene is TRBD1 (5 bases). The CDR3 has 12 residues. In germline, CDR1 is MDHEN, CDR2 SYDVKM. The CDR3 DNA follows: TGTACCAGCAGACCACTACAGGCCGAGCAGTACTTC. Translation: CTSRPLQAEQYF. Together with reference TRBV28 and TRBJ2-7, the CDR3 gives the full variable domain: DVKVTQSSRYLVKRTGEKVFLECVQDMDHENMFWYRQDPGLGLRLIYFSYDVKMKEKGDIPEGYSVSREKKERFSLILESASTNQTSMYLCTSRPLQAEQYFGPGTRLTVT.

This clonotype was seen once. The CDR3 does not end in the conserved phenylalanine or tryptophan, so this is likely a read error. The J gene is TRBJ2-3, the V gene TRBV29-1; possible D gene TRBD1, 6 bases. The germline gives CDR1 SQVTM, CDR2 ANQGSEA. The CDR3 covers 11 residues. CDR3 nucleotide sequence: TGCGGCTTTGGGGGCACATACACGCAGTATCTT. It yields the protein CGFGGTYTQYL.

This rearrangement joins TRBV5-1 to TRBJ2-7; D assignment may be TRBD1 or TRBD2 (6 bases each). This CDR3 is 15 amino acids long. Germline-derived CDR1 and CDR2 are SGHRS and YFSETQ. V was cut by 0 bases and J by 4 bases, with 14 bases left in between. This CDR3 reads CASSLDAGDFYEQYF. In nucleotides, the CDR3 is TGCGCCAGCAGCTTGGATGCAGGGGACTTTTACGAGCAGTACTTC.

For this clonotype: At one boundary the junction diverges from the germline segment, which might be a read error. The gene calls are TRBV11-2 and TRBJ1-2; D is ambiguous. CDR1 is SGHAT and CDR2 is FQNNGV in the germline V gene. CDR3 size: 13 residues. The CDR3 is CASNLFGFYGYAF. The CDR3 DNA sequence: TGTGCCAGCAACTTATTTGGTTTCTATGGATACGCCTTC. Combining the CDR3 with reference TRBV11-2 and TRBJ1-2 gives the whole variable domain EAGVAQSPRYKIIEKRQSVAFWCNPISGHATLYWYQQILGQGPKLLIQFQNNGVVDDSQLPKDRFSAERLKGVDSTLKIQPAKLEDSAVYLCASNLFGFYGYAFGSGTRLTVV.